This TCR beta chain was retrieved from a study of blood T cell repertoires in COVID-19. Study context: There were acute and convalescent COVID-19 samples, and they came from the United States, Italy and Spain. Sources were T cells, B-cell-depleted T cells, or PBMCs; the material itself was cDNA or gDNA.

The CDR3 sequence is 13 residues long. The V gene's germline CDR1 is SEHNR and CDR2 FQNEAQ (reference sequence). The V end was cut by 5 bases, the J end by 3 bases, with 10 bases between. Original analysis: Reference gene primer amplification gave estimated nucleated cell counts. TCRdb's table, derived via immunoSEQ multiplex PCR, lists solely in-frame clones and lacks some. Clonal size and the V and J genes are those of that table, whereas D and trimming came from the DNA. This table has 150,000 to 200,000 clones, about 85% appearing once. Sequencing was done on a sample of peripheral blood. The chain recombines TRBV7-9 with TRBJ1-1; weak D call: TRBD1 (5 bases). The clonotype comes from a woman aged 60 to 75 with acute or convalescent COVID-19. The CDR3 spells CASSVDSYTEAFF. The CDR3 nucleotides are TGTGCCAGCAGCGTAGACAGTTACACTGAAGCTTTCTTT.